This is a list of T cell receptor beta chains from one sample in a study of T cell changes during pregnancy in multiple sclerosis. TCRdb's table, derived via immunoSEQ multiplex PCR, lists solely in-frame clones and lacks some. The data hold fewer than 95,000 clones, with around 93% observed a single time. Here the sequenced sample was peripheral blood, taken in the third trimester of pregnancy. The origin of the receptors is a female donor with multiple sclerosis, enrolled in a pregnancy study. Both conserved end residues are part of each CDR3. D genes are given only for firm matches. The listing skips clone size in some rows; elsewhere it reads once, few, many or a size class.

TRBV18	NA	NA	TRBJ1-1	TGTGCCAGCTCAACCAGACAGAACACTGAAGCTTTCTTT	CASSTRQNTEAFF
TRBV15	NA	once	TRBJ1-3	TGTGCCACCAGCAGAGATCTAACAGGGAGTGGAAACACCATATATTTT	CATSRDLTGSGNTIYF
TRBV13	NA	NA	TRBJ2-2	TGTGCCAGCAGCCCGCCTGAGGGGGCGGGGGGAAACACCGGGGAGCTGTTTTTT	CASSPPEGAGGNTGELFF
TRBV28	TRBD2	NA	TRBJ2-1	TGTGCCAGCAGTTACTCGGAGCTAGCGGCAATAACTACCTACAATGAGCAGTTCTTC	CASSYSELAAITTYNEQFF
TRBV2	NA	NA	TRBJ2-3	TGTGCCAGCAGTGTAGAGGGAGCGACAGATACGCAGTATTTT	CASSVEGATDTQYF
TRBV6-5	TRBD2	NA	TRBJ2-1	TGTGCCAGCAGGGGACTAGCGAGCGATGAGCAGTTCTTC	CASRGLASDEQFF
TRBV5-6	NA	NA	TRBJ2-7	TGTGCCAGCAGCCCGCGGGACGGTCTCTACGAGCAGTACTTC	CASSPRDGLYEQYF
TRBV5-1	TRBD1	NA	TRBJ1-2	TGCGCCAGCAGCAAAGACAGGGGTGGCTATGGCTACACCTTC	CASSKDRGGYGYTF
TRBV19	NA	NA	TRBJ2-7	TGTGCCAGTAGTACAGTCACTACCAGGAGGGAGCAGTACTTC	CASSTVTTRREQYF
TRBV5-8	TRBD1	NA	TRBJ1-5	TGTGCCAGCAGCTCAGGGGGCTCCAATCAGCCCCAGCATTTT	CASSSGGSNQPQHF